This TCR beta chain was documented in a study of beta chain features in type 1 diabetes. Across the whole study: Sorted cells examined across all samples numbered more than 100 million. Study outcomes and limitations: Insertions at VDJ junctions were less frequent in type 1 diabetes patients. These patients also deleted more nucleotides at the same junctions. Naive, central memory and Treg TCRB repertoires seemed to resemble each other more closely in patients than they did in healthy donors.

On this clone itself: Its antigen is not identified.

Expressed TCRB transcripts were sequenced, since all the RNA that had been isolated was reverse transcribed. Assay used: immunoSEQ multiplex PCR; TCRdb lists only in-frame clones, some missing. Among about 400,000 clones listed, 10% to 15% were seen once. The CDR3 runs to 14 residues. Trimming shortened V by 5 bases and J by 4 bases, and 14 bases separated the two germline ends. Germline assignment: CDR1 PRHDT and CDR2 FYEKMQ (reference sequence). The source of this sequence is a man in his late teens or twenties in good health. This chain connects TRBV13 to TRBJ1-2, with unresolved D. Sequenced sample: naive CD4+ T cells from blood. Here the CDR3 reads CASSEAGVLYGYTF. The CDR3 DNA reads TGTGCCAGCAGCGAAGCGGGAGTCCTCTATGGCTACACCTTC. Full variable domain (remainder filled in from reference TRBV13 and TRBJ1-2): AAGVIQSPRHLIKEKRETATLKCYPIPRHDTVYWYQQGPGQDPQFLISFYEKMQSDKGSIPDRFSAQQFSDYHSELNMSSLELGDSALYFCASSEAGVLYGYTFGSGTRLTVV.